This TCR beta chain was sequenced during a study of OX40 agonist ivuxolimab in advanced cancers. Study findings and constraints: Clonal expansion was among the lowest in partial responders at 0.1-3.0 mg/kg, especially CD8+. CD8+ T cells (on average) carried more expanded clones than CD4+ T cells. Circulating CD4+ and CD8+ T cells showed clonal expansion by week 6 at 0.1 to 3.0 mg/kg.

Blood sampling took place at baseline, cycle 4 day 1, and cycle 7 day 1. Concerning this clone: Antigen specificity is unknown.

V was cut by 1 base and J by 5 bases, with 12 bases left in between. Germline CDR1 is SGHRS and CDR2 is YFSETQ. This CDR3 has 15 residues. Clones were read by immunoSEQ multiplex PCR, and TCRdb kept only the in-frame ones, dropping some. The sample contains 65,000 to 90,000 clones, roughly 90% of which appear only once. The sequence came from an adult with an advanced solid tumor such as melanoma, head and neck, liver or kidney cancer. Sequencing was performed on CD4+ or CD8+ T cells sorted from blood, taken in a trial of the OX40 agonist ivuxolimab. V usage is TRBV5-1 and J usage is TRBJ2-2; D could derive from TRBD1 or TRBD2 (5 bases each). The CDR3 nucleotides are TGCGCCAGCAGCTTGTCACGGGGCAGTACCGGGGAGCTGTTTTTT. Encoded protein: CASSLSRGSTGELFF. Complete variable domain (other parts from reference TRBV5-1 and TRBJ2-2): KAGVTQTPRYLIKTRGQQVTLSCSPISGHRSVSWYQQTPGQGLQFLFEYFSETQRNKGNFPGRFSGRQFSNSRSEMNVSTLELGDSALYLCASSLSRGSTGELFFGEGSRLTVL.